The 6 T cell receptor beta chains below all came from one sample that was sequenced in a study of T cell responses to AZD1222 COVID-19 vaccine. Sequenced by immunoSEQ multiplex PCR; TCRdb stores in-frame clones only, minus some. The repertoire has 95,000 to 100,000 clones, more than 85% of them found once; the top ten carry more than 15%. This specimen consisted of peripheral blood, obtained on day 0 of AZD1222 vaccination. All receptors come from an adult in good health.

The CDR3 loop is CASSQDLSPGYSYEQYF. The DNA for the CDR3 is TGTGCCAGCAGCCAAGATTTGTCTCCAGGGTACTCCTACGAGCAGTACTTC. The chain links TRBV14 to TRBJ2-7; maybe TRBD1 (5 bases). Trimming removed 0 bases at V and 0 bases at J, with 15 bases between. CDR1 is SGHDN, CDR2 FVKESK, per germline. The CDR3 has 17 residues. The full variable domain, rest sourced from reference TRBV14 and TRBJ2-7, is EAGVTQFPSHSVIEKGQTVTLRCDPISGHDNLYWYRRVMGKEIKFLLHFVKESKQDESGMPNNRFLAERTGGTYSTLKVQPAELEDSGVYFCASSQDLSPGYSYEQYFGPGTRLTVT.

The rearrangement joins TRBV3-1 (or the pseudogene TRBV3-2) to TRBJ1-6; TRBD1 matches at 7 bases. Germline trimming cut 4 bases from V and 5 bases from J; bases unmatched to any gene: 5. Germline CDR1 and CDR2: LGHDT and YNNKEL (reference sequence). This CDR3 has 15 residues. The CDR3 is CASSPPGQHNSPLHF. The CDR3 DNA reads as TGTGCCAGCAGCCCCCCGGGACAGCATAATTCACCCCTCCACTTT.

CDR3: CASSISGTANTGELFF. For the CDR3, the DNA is TGTGCCAGTAGTATTTCGGGAACGGCCAACACCGGGGAGCTGTTTTTT. The J gene is TRBJ2-2, the V gene TRBV19; tentative D call: TRBD2 (5 bases). Germline values: CDR1 LNHDA, CDR2 SQIVND (reference sequence). CDR3 length: 16 residues. The V gene lost 3 bases and the J gene lost 2 bases, with 13 bases spanning the gap. The full variable domain, rest sourced from reference TRBV19 and TRBJ2-2, is DGGITQSPKYLFRKEGQNVTLSCEQNLNHDAMYWYRQDPGQGLRLIYYSQIVNDFQKGDIAEGYSVSREKKESFPLTVTSAQKNPTAFYLCASSISGTANTGELFFGEGSRLTVL.

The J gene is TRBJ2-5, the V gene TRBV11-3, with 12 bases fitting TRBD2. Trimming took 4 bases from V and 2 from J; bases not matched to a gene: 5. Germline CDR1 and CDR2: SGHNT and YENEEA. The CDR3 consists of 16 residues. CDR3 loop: CASSSSGTSGQETQYF. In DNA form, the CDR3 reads TGTGCCAGCAGCTCTTCCGGGACTAGCGGGCAAGAGACCCAGTACTTC.

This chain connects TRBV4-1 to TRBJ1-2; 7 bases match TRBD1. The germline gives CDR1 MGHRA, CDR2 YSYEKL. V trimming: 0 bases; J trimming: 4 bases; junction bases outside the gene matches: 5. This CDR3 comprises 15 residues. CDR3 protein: CASSQDAGTVYGYTF. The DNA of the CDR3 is TGCGCCAGCAGCCAAGACGCCGGGACAGTCTATGGCTACACCTTC.

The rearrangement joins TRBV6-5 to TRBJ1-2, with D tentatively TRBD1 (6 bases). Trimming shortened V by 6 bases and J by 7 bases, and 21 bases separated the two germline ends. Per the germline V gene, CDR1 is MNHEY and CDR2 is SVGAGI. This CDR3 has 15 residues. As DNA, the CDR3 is TGTGCCAGCAGGCGTCTTCAGGGGCTGACAATTGGCTACACCTTC. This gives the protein CASRRLQGLTIGYTF.